These 10 T cell receptor beta chains were all obtained from the same sample, sequenced in a study of blood T cell repertoires in COVID-19. Clones were read by immunoSEQ multiplex PCR, and TCRdb kept only the in-frame ones, dropping some. The sample contains roughly 200,000 clones, 70% to 85% of which appear only once. Sequenced: PBMCs or T cells enriched from blood (not recorded which). These receptors all stem from a woman aged 55 to 70 with acute COVID-19.

This clone was counted a single time. This chain links TRBV21-1 with TRBJ2-7; the table calls TRBD1, which could not be checked here. TRBV21-1 is marked as a pseudogene. CDR3 length: 15 amino acids. In nucleotides, the CDR3 is TGTGCCAGCAGCAAAACCCGGGACAGGCCATTGGAGCAGTACGTC. Protein sequence: CASSKTRDRPLEQYV.

The chain links TRBV11-3 to TRBJ2-7; tentatively, D is TRBD1 (5 bases). The CDR3 is 13 residues long. From germline, CDR1 is SGHNT and CDR2 YENEEA. V lost 3 bases and J 3 bases, leaving 9 bases between the germline ends. DNA of the CDR3: TGTGCCAGCAGCTTGGGGCCTCTCTACGAGCAGTACTTC. It translates to CASSLGPLYEQYF.

This clone turned up a few times. This chain links TRBV29-1 with TRBJ1-2; D unclear. CDR1 SQVTM and CDR2 ANQGSEA come from the germline V gene. The CDR3 covers 13 residues. The V and J ends lost 4 bases and 0 bases respectively, with 9 bases between them. CDR3 region: CSVAWPANYGYTF. The CDR3 nucleotides read TGCAGCGTTGCATGGCCCGCTAACTATGGCTACACCTTC.

The chain employs TRBV18 and TRBJ1-4; TRBD1 agrees at 7 bases. Germline V CDR1 and CDR2: KGHSH, LQKENI. CDR3 length equals 15 residues. V shed 6 bases and J 4 bases; nucleotides not matched to a gene: 8. CDR3 residues: CASSKQGHLNEKLFF. DNA of the CDR3: TGTGCCAGCTCGAAACAGGGGCACCTTAATGAAAAACTGTTTTTT.

V usage is TRBV5-4 and J usage is TRBJ2-1, with unresolved D. Germline V gene lookup returns CDR1 SGHNT and CDR2 YYREEE (reference sequence). V lost 4 bases and J 8 bases, leaving 10 bases between the germline ends. The length of the CDR3 is 12 residues. The CDR3 coding sequence is TGTGCCAGCAGCATGACGGGTTATGAGCAGTTCTTC. It translates to CASSMTGYEQFF.

The chain is built from TRBV5-5 and TRBJ1-4, with 10 bases identical to TRBD1. The germline gives CDR1 SGHKS, CDR2 YYEKEE (reference sequence). The ends lost 3 bases at V and 8 bases at J; junction bases unmatched: 4. There are 14 residues in the CDR3. DNA for the CDR3: TGTGCCAGCAGCTGGGACAGGGGCGGCGAAAAACTGTTTTTT. This gives the protein CASSWDRGGEKLFF.

The chain couples TRBV5-6 to TRBJ2-2, with 8 bases identical to TRBD2. The CDR3 has 16 amino acids. The germline CDR1 and CDR2 sequences are SGHDT and YYEEEE. V was clipped by 2 bases and J by 7 bases; unmatched bases: 10. The CDR3: CASSLPGLGSVGELFF. CDR3 DNA: TGTGCCAGCAGCTTACCGGGACTAGGATCAGTCGGGGAGCTGTTTTTT.

The V gene is TRBV9, the J gene TRBJ1-4; D gene unclear. V lost 4 bases, J lost 3 bases, and 13 bases lay in between. CDR1 and CDR2 from the germline V gene are SGDLS and YYNGEE. This CDR3 has 15 residues. CDR3 in amino acids: CASSPHPGSNEKLFF. CDR3 in DNA: TGTGCCAGCAGCCCCCATCCCGGGTCTAATGAAAAACTGTTTTTT.

The J gene is TRBJ2-7, the V gene TRBV27; D not resolved. With 6 bases removed from V and 0 bases from J, the gap between germline ends came to 15 bases. The CDR3 runs to 15 residues. Germline loops: CDR1 MNHEY, CDR2 SMNVEV (reference sequence). The CDR3 here is CASSPRPPSSYEQYV. The CDR3 DNA is TGTGCCAGCAGCCCCAGGCCCCCGAGCTCCTACGAGCAGTACGTC.

There are many counts of this clone. The chain joins TRBV11-2 to TRBJ2-2; 11 nucleotides agree with TRBD2. This CDR3 contains 19 residues. Germline V gene lookup returns CDR1 SGHAT and CDR2 FQNNGV. The junction had 13 bases not matched to a gene; V was cut back by 4 bases and J by 3 bases. CDR3 coding DNA: TGTGCCAGCAGCTCGTCAATTAGCGGGGGGGCTGCATACACCGGGGAGCTGTTTTTT. Its protein product is CASSSSISGGAAYTGELFF.